This T cell receptor (beta chain) emerged from a study of identical twins (dated by TCRdb to about 2016). About the study as a whole: TCR alpha and beta repertoires from monozygotic twins, unrelated adults of various ages and cord blood were deep-sequenced to test whether fetal clonotypes persist. To rule out contamination, replicate twin experiments were performed at different times with different library preparation protocols.

Only healthy Caucasian donors were included. Miltenyi CD45RO+ enrichment and human naive T-cell isolation kits were used to isolate memory (CD45RO+) and naive T cells from PBMC. Broader findings and caveats from the paper: Excess twin sharing in beta out-of-frame sequences was weaker because fewer shared sequences lowered the signal-to-noise ratio. Because the same donors could not be followed over many years, the conclusions relied on cross-sectional statistical analysis. Compared with coincidental sharing between unrelated individuals, out-of-frame TCR alpha sequences shared between twins had an excess of sequences with low generation probability. Abundant cord blood beta clonotypes had fewer insertions, young adult naive repertoires showed a similar but weaker trend, and memory repertoires showed no such trend. In monozygotic twins, out-of-frame TCR alpha sharing was systematically underestimated by recombination models, although the models agreed with sharing between unrelated individuals. Zero-insertion analyses could be partly confounded by invariant T cells such as MAIT and iNKT, though diverse VJ usage argued against such confounding for most clonotypes.

Ten or more counts support this clonotype. No antigen is known for it. No much larger clone is present one base from it, and per-base qualities are unavailable. Libraries were made using 5' RACE. The data were produced on an Illumina HiSeq 2000. Template switching introduced a universal primer binding site; the final cDNA contained a unique molecular identifier, enabling accurate counting of TCR cDNA molecules. First-strand cDNA for TCR alpha and beta chains was synthesized from specific primers in the conserved constant-segment region. To control for contamination, every cDNA library carried two barcodes: a SMART-Mk sample barcode plus Illumina barcodes. TruSeq adapter sequences along with Illumina sample barcodes were introduced in two successive PCR steps. TCR alpha and beta cDNA libraries were sequenced on the Illumina HiSeq platform with custom primers. From the authors' description of their analysis: Raw reads were processed with MiGEC to extract unique molecular identifiers, and MiXCR was used to determine CDR3 positions. For each individual, recombination models were inferred using an EM algorithm with the repgenHMM and IGoR tools. The tcR package in R was used for shared clonotype analysis, with sharing normalized by the product of cloneset sizes. Out-of-frame nonproductive sequences were analyzed to study raw recombination free of thymic and clonal selection effects. Starting from the raw public reads, TCRdb applied fastp trimming at Q25, assembled clones with MiXCR and retained in-frame beta chains. Records with the same CDR3 protein are collapsed into one entry carrying the most frequent genes and DNA. It is TCRdb's table, rather than the study itself, that gives the V and J calls and clone size. Counted in this sample were 200,000 to 300,000 distinct CDR3 sequences; 10% of them appeared once. The leading ten clones occupy 10% of the sample.

From its cysteine to its phenylalanine, the CDR3 spans 15 amino acids. Solely the CDR3 DNA is kept, with 45 bases framed from the first base. From V the trimming removes 2 bases and from J it removes 3 bases, while the gene matches leave 2 bases of the junction unaccounted for. Taken from the germline V gene (reference sequence), the CDR1 and CDR2 loops are SGHKS and YYEKEE. This receptor was identified in a man between 50 and 59 years old in good health. Recombination joined TRBV5-5 with TRBJ2-1, and 10 bases in between align with TRBD2. Sequencing was done on a sample of memory T cells sorted from blood. The meaning of the sample's cell subset or site label: CD45RO+ enriched T cells. The DNA sequence is as follows: TGTGCCAGCAGCTTATCTAGCGGGGGCTACAATGAGCAGTTCTTC. This translates into CASSLSSGGYNEQFF. Joined to the reference TRBV5-5 and TRBJ2-1 proteins, this CDR3 gives the full variable domain: DAGVTQSPTHLIKTRGQQVTLRCSPISGHKSVSWYQQVLGQGPQFIFQYYEKEERGRGNFPDRFSARQFPNYSSELNVNALLLGDSALYLCASSLSSGGYNEQFFGPGTRLTVL.